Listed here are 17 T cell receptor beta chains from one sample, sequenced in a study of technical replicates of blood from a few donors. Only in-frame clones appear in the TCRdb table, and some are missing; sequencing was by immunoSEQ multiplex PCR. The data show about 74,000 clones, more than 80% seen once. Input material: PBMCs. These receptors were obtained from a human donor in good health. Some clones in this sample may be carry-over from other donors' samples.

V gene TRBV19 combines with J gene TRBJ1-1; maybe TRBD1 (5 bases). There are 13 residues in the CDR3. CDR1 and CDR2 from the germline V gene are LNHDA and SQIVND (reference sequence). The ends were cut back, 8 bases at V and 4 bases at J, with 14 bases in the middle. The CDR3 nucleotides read TGTGCCAGTTACAGGACCCAATCCACTGAAGCTTTCTTT. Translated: CASYRTQSTEAFF.

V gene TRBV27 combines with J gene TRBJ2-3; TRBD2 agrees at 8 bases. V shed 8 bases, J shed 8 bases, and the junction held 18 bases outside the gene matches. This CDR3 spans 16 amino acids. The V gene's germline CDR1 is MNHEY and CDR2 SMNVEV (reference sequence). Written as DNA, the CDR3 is TGTGCCAGCGGTCATGGAAGGCTAGCGGGCGGTCTTACGCAGTATTTT. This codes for CASGHGRLAGGLTQYF.

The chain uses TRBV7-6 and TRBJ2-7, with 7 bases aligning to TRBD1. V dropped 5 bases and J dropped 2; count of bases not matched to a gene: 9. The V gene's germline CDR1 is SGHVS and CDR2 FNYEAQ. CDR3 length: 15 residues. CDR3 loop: CASSDIRDRPYEQYF. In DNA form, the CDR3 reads TGTGCCAGCAGCGACATCCGGGACAGACCCTACGAGCAGTACTTC. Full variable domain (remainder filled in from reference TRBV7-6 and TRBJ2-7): GAGVSQSPRYKVTKRGQDVALRCDPISGHVSLYWYRQALGQGPEFLTYFNYEAQQDKSGLPNDRFSAERPEGSISTLTIQRTEQRDSAMYRCASSDIRDRPYEQYFGPGTRLTVT.

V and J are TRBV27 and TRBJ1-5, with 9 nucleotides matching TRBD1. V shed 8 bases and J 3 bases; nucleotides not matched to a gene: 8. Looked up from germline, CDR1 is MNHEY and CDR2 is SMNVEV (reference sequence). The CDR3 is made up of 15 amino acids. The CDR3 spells CASRGTGSNNQPQHF. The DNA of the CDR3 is TGTGCCAGCCGAGGGACAGGGTCGAACAATCAGCCCCAGCATTTT.

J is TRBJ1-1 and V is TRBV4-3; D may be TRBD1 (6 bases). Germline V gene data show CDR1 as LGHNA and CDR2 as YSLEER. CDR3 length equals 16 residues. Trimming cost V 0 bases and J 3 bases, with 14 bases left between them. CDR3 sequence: CASSQDWGGRYTEAFF. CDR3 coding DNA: TGCGCCAGCAGCCAAGATTGGGGGGGCCGGTACACTGAAGCTTTCTTT.

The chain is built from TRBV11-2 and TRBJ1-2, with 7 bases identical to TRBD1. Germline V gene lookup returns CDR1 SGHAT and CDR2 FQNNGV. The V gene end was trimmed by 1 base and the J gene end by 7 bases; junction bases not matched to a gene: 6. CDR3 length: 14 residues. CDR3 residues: CASSLALRGSGYTF. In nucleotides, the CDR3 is TGTGCCAGCAGCTTAGCTCTCAGGGGGAGTGGCTACACCTTC.

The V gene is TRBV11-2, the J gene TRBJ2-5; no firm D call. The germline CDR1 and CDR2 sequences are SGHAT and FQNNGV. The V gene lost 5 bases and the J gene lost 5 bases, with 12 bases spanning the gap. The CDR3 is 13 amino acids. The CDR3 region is CASSASDGETQYF. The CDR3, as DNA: TGTGCCAGCAGCGCCAGCGATGGGGAGACCCAGTACTTC.

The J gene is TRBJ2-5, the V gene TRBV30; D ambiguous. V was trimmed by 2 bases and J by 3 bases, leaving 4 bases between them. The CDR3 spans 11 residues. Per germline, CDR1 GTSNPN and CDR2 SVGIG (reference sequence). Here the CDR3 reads CAWSTEETQYF. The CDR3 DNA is TGTGCCTGGAGTACTGAAGAGACCCAGTACTTC. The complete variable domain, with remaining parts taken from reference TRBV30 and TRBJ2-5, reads SQTIHQWPATLVQPVGSPLSLECTVEGTSNPNLYWYRQAAGRGLQLLFYSVGIGQISSEVPQNLSASRPQDRQFILSSKKLLLSDSGFYLCAWSTEETQYFGPGTRLLVL.

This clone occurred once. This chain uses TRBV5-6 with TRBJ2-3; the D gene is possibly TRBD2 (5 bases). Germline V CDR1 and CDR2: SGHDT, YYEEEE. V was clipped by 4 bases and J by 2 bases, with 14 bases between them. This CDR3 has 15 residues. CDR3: CASSVSRGATDTQYF. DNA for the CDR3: TGTGCCAGCAGCGTTTCCCGGGGTGCCACAGATACGCAGTATTTT.

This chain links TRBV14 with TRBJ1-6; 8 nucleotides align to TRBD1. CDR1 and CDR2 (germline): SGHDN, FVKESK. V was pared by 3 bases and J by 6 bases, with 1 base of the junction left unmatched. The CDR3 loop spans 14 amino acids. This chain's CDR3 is CASSHQGANSPLHF. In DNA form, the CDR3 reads TGTGCCAGCAGCCATCAGGGGGCTAATTCACCCCTCCACTTT.

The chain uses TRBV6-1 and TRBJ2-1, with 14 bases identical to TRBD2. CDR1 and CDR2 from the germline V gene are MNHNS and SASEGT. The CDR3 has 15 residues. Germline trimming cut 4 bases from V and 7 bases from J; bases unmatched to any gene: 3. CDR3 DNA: TGTGCCAGCAGTGGACTAGCGGGAGGGCTAAATGAGCAGTTCTTC. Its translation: CASSGLAGGLNEQFF.

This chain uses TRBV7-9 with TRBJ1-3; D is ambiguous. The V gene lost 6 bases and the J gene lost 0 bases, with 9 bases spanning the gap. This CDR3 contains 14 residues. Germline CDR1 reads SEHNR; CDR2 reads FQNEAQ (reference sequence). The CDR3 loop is CASSYTVSGNTIYF. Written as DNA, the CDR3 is TGTGCCAGCAGTTACACAGTCTCTGGAAACACCATATATTTT. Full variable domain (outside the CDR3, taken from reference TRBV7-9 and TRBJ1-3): DTGVSQNPRHKITKRGQNVTFRCDPISEHNRLYWYRQTLGQGPEFLTYFQNEAQLEKSRLLSDRFSAERPKGSFSTLEIQRTEQGDSAMYLCASSYTVSGNTIYFGEGSWLTVV.

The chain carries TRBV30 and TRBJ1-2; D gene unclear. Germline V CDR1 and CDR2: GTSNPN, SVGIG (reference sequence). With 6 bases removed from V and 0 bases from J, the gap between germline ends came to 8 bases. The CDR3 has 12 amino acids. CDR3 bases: TGTGCCTGCTGGCACCCTAACTATGGCTACACCTTC. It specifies CACWHPNYGYTF.

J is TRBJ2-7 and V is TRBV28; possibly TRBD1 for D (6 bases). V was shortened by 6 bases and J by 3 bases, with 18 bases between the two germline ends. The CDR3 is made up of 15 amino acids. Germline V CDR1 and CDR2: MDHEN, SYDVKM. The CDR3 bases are TGTGCCAGCAGGCCGAACAGGGAACCCTTCTACGAGCAGTACTTC. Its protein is CASRPNREPFYEQYF.

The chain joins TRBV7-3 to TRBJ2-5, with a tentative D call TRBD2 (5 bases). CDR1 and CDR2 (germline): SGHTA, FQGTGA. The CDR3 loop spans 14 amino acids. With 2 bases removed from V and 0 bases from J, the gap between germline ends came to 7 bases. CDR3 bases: TGTGCCAGCAGCTTATCGACTAACCAAGAGACCCAGTACTTC. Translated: CASSLSTNQETQYF.

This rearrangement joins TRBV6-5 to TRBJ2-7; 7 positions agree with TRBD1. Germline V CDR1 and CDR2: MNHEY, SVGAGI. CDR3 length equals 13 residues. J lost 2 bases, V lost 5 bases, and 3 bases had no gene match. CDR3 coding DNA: TGTGCCAGCAGTCGGACAGGTACCTACGAGCAGTACTTC. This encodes CASSRTGTYEQYF.

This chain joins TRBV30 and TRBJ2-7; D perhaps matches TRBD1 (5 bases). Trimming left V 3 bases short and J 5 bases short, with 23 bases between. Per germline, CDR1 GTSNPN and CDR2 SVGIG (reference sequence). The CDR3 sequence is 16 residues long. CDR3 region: CAWSRRSSREKDEQYF. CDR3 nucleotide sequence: TGTGCCTGGAGCCGAAGATCCAGCAGGGAAAAGGACGAGCAGTACTTC. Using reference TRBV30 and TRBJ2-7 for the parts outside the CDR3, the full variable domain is SQTIHQWPATLVQPVGSPLSLECTVEGTSNPNLYWYRQAAGRGLQLLFYSVGIGQISSEVPQNLSASRPQDRQFILSSKKLLLSDSGFYLCAWSRRSSREKDEQYFGPGTRLTVT.